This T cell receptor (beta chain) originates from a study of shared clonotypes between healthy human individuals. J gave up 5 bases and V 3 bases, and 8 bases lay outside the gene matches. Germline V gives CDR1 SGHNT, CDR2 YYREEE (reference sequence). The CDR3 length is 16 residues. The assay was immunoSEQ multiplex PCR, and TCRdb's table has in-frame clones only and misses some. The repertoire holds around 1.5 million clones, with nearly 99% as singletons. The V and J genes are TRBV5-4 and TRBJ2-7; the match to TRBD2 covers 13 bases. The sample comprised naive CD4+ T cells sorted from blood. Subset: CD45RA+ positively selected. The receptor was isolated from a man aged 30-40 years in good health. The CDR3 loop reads CASSSKTGTSGDEQYF. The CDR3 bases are TGTGCCAGCAGCTCAAAGACCGGGACTAGCGGGGACGAGCAGTACTTC.